The present T cell receptor beta chain was sequenced within a study of CD8+ T cells in alopecia areata. Study at large: It was oral tofacitinib, at 5 to 10 mg twice daily, that treated patients received.

Lesional scalp tissue (obtained by punch biopsy) and peripheral blood were collected from alopecia areata patients. This CDR3 contains 13 residues. The V end lost 4 bases, the J end lost 8 bases, and 14 bases lay between the germline ends. Germline assignment: CDR1 SQVTM and CDR2 ANQGSEA. Study outcomes and limitations: Patients shared TCRs less clearly than mice did, possibly owing to HLA.

In each case, RNA was isolated and then reverse transcribed into cDNA as the sequencing template. TCRdb's table, derived via immunoSEQ multiplex PCR, lists solely in-frame clones and lacks some. The table has over 85,000 clones, around two fifths seen once. Details on this clone: Its specificity is not known.

Sequenced input: CD4+ T cells sorted from blood. The TCR comes from a human donor with alopecia areata. V is TRBV29-1 and J is TRBJ2-2; D is ambiguous. The CDR3 DNA follows: TGCAGCGTTGCTTTCAGTGGTGGTGGGGAGCTGTTTTTT. It encodes CSVAFSGGGELFF.